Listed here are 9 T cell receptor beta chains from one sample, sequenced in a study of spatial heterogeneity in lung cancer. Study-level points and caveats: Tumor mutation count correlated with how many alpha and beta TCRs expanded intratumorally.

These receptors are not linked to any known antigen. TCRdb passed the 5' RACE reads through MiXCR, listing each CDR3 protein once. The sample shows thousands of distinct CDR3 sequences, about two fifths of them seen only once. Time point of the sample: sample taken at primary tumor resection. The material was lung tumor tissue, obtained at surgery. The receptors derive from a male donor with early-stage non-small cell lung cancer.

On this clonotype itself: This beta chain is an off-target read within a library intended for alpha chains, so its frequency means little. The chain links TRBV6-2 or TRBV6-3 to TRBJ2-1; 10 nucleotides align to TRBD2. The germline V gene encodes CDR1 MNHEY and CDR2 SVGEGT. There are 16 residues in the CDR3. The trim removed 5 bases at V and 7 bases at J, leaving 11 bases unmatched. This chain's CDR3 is CASSDIGLAVSNEQFF. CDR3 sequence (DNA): TGTGCCAGCAGTGATATAGGACTAGCGGTTAGTAATGAGCAGTTCTTC.

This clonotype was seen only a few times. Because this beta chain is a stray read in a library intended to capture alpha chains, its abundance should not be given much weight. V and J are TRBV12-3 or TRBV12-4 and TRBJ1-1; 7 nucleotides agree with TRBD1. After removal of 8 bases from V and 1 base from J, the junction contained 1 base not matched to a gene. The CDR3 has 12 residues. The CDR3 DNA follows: TGTGCCAGCCGACAGGGGAACACTGAAGCTTTCTTT. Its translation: CASRQGNTEAFF.

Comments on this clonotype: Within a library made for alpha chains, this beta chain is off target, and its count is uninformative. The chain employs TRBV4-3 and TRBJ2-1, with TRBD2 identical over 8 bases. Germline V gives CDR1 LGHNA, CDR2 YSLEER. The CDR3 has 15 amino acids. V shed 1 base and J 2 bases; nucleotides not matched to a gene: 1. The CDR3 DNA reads TGCGCCAGCAGCCAAGCCGGGAGGGCCTACAATGAGCAGTTCTTC. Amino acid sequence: CASSQAGRAYNEQFF.

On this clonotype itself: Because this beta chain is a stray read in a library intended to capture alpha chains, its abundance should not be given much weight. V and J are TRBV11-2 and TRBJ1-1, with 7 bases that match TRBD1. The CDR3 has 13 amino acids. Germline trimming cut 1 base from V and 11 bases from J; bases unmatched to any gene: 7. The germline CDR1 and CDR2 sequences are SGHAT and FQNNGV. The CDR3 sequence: CASSLGQGGFAFF. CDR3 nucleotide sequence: TGTGCCAGCAGCTTAGGACAGGGCGGGTTCGCTTTCTTT.

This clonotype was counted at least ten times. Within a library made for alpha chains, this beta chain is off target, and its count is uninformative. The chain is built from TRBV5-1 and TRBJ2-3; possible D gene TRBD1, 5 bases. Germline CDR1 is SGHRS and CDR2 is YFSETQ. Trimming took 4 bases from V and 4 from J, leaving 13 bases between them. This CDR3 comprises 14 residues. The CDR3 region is CASSARDFADTQYF. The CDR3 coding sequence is TGCGCCAGCAGCGCCAGGGATTTTGCAGATACGCAGTATTTT.

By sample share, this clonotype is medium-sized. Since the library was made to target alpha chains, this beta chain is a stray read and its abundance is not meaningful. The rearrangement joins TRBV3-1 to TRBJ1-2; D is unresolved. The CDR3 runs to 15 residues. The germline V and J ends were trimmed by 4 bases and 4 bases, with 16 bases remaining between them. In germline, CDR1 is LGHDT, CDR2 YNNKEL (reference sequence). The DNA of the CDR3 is TGTGCCAGCAGCCTAGTCCTCCTCCCCTCCTATGGCTACACCTTC. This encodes CASSLVLLPSYGYTF.

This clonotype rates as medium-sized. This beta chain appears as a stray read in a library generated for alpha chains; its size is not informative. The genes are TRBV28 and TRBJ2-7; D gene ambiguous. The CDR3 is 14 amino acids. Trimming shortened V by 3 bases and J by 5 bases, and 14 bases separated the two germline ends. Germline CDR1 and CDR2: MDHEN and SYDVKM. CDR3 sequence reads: CASSLWLVKNEQYF. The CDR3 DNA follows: TGTGCCAGCAGTTTGTGGCTAGTTAAGAACGAGCAGTACTTC. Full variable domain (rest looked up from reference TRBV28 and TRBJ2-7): DVKVTQSSRYLVKRTGEKVFLECVQDMDHENMFWYRQDPGLGLRLIYFSYDVKMKEKGDIPEGYSVSREKKERFSLILESASTNQTSMYLCASSLWLVKNEQYFGPGTRLTVT.

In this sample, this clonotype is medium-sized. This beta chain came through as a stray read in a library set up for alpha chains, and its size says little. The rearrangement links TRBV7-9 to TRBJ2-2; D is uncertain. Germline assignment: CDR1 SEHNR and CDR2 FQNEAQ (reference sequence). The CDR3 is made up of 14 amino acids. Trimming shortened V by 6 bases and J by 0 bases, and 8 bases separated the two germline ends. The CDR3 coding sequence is TGTGCCAGCAGATACACATCGAACACCGGGGAGCTGTTTTTT. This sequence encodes CASRYTSNTGELFF.

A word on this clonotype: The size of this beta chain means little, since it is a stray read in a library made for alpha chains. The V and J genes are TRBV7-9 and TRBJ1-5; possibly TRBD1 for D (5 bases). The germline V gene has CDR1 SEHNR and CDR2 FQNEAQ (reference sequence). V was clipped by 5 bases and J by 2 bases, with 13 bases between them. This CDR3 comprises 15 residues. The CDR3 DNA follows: TGTGCCAGCAGCAGGGGAGGGGTGGGCAATCAGCCCCAGCATTTT. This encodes CASSRGGVGNQPQHF.